This TCR beta chain was profiled in a study of cytomegalovirus exposure and HLA in healthy donors. General study findings and limits: In a later analysis, productive TCRs from donors in an Asian-associated ancestry cluster reportedly carried fewer N-insertions than the cohort mean. The investigators catalogued 150 to 200 TCR beta chains as cytomegalovirus-associated. In vitro checks showed that a few CMV-associated chains really do target CMV antigens.

This clone was seen a few times. The antigen remains unidentified. This CDR3 has 21 amino acids. Germline values: CDR1 MNHEY, CDR2 SMNVEV (reference sequence). V gave up 3 bases and J gave up 3 bases; unmatched junction bases: 24. The PCR was carried out with 60 Vbeta primers and 13 Jbeta primers. Here immunoSEQ multiplex PCR was the method, and the copy in TCRdb shows in-frame clones only, minus some. The sample has approximately 130,000 clones, approximately 9% seen once. The clonotype originates from a woman aged 40-49 years in good health and CMV-seropositive. The gene calls are TRBV27 and TRBJ2-3; 7 positions match TRBD2. The sample consisted of PBMCs. The CDR3 DNA reads TGTGCCAGCAGTTTCTTAAGTCTATCGGGAGGCCCCAGGGAGGGGACAGATACGCAGTATTTT. Translated: CASSFLSLSGGPREGTDTQYF.